This entry lists 8 T cell receptor beta chains sequenced from one sample in a study of spatial heterogeneity in lung cancer. Whole-study results and caveats: Intratumoral expanded alpha and beta TCR counts were found to track tumor mutation counts.

TCRdb analysed the 5' RACE reads with MiXCR anew, one entry per CDR3 protein. The top ten clones hold more than 12% of a sample with roughly 5,000 distinct CDR3 sequences, roughly 16% of them seen once. This sample's time point: sample taken at primary tumor resection. These receptors have no known antigen. The sequencing used lung tumor tissue, collected at surgery. These TCRs come from a male donor with early-stage non-small cell lung cancer.

This clonotype has only a few counts. This chain joins TRBV20-1 and TRBJ2-3; 10 nucleotides align to TRBD2. With V trimmed by 1 base and J by 2 bases, 3 bases remained unmatched. CDR3 length equals 15 residues. Germline-derived CDR1 and CDR2 are DFQATT and SNEGSKA (reference sequence). CDR3 coding DNA: TGCAGTGCTAGAGTAGCGGGGGGCCTCACAGATACGCAGTATTTT. Protein: CSARVAGGLTDTQYF.

This clonotype was found a few times. V gene TRBV28 combines with J gene TRBJ2-7, with D perhaps TRBD1 (6 bases). V lost 0 bases and J 2 bases, leaving 8 bases between the germline ends. Germline CDR1 is MDHEN and CDR2 is SYDVKM. The CDR3 contains 14 residues. CDR3 bases: TGTGCCAGCAGTTTATGGGACAGTCCCTACGAGCAGTACTTC. This gives the protein CASSLWDSPYEQYF.

Sample share makes this clonotype medium-sized. V is TRBV10-3 and J is TRBJ1-2; TRBD1 matches 7 bases. Losses at the gene ends were 6 bases for V and 8 bases for J; bases not matched to a gene: 12. CDR1 is ENHRY and CDR2 is SYGVKD in the germline V gene. The length of the CDR3 is 14 residues. The CDR3 nucleotides are TGTGCCATCAGCGGAACAGGGGAGGGGCTCGGCTACACCTTC. It is translated as CAISGTGEGLGYTF.

This clonotype is judged medium-sized. The chain employs TRBV7-9 and TRBJ2-5; possibly TRBD2 for D (6 bases). Germline V CDR1 and CDR2: SEHNR, FQNEAQ (reference sequence). V was clipped by 6 bases and J by 2 bases, with 16 bases between them. The CDR3 spans 15 residues. CDR3 in DNA: TGTGCCAGCAGTCCGATCGCGGGACCACAAGAGACCCAGTACTTC. Amino acids: CASSPIAGPQETQYF.

Sample share makes this clonotype medium-sized. The chain carries TRBV28 and TRBJ2-3, with no clear D. Trimming cost V 6 bases and J 4 bases, with 2 bases left between them. CDR3 length equals 10 residues. The germline V gene encodes CDR1 MDHEN and CDR2 SYDVKM. This CDR3 reads CASRADTQYF. The CDR3 DNA follows: TGTGCCAGCAGGGCAGATACGCAGTATTTT.

V is TRBV7-2 and J is TRBJ2-3; D not certain. This CDR3 has 12 amino acids. From germline, CDR1 is SGHTA and CDR2 FQGNSA. V dropped 5 bases and J dropped 2 bases, with 5 bases sitting between them. CDR3 amino acids: CASSGYTDTQYF. Here the CDR3 DNA reads TGTGCCAGCAGCGGATACACAGATACGCAGTATTTT.

This clonotype was seen only a few times. This chain connects TRBV7-8 to TRBJ2-3, with 9 positions matching TRBD2. V gave up 2 bases and J gave up 6 bases; unmatched junction bases: 6. Germline V gene data show CDR1 as SGHVS and CDR2 as FQNEAQ. The CDR3 consists of 15 residues. In DNA, the CDR3 is TGTGCCAGCAGCTTATCTAGCGGGGTGGGGGATACGCAGTATTTT. Translation: CASSLSSGVGDTQYF.

This clonotype qualifies as medium-sized. The chain combines TRBV27 with TRBJ1-6; no reliable D call. Per the germline V gene, CDR1 is MNHEY and CDR2 is SMNVEV (reference sequence). V lost 3 bases and J lost 5, with 14 bases in between. The CDR3 is 16 amino acids. CDR3 protein: CASSLVRRANNSPLHF. CDR3 coding DNA: TGTGCCAGCAGTTTGGTGAGAAGGGCCAATAATTCACCCCTCCACTTT.